The clone carrying this TCR beta chain occurred a few times. Its antigen is currently unknown. The CDR3 regions of TCR beta were amplified from RNA transcripts. RT-PCR in the first round (using the HTBI primer set) targeted the TCR CDR3. TCRdb used MiXCR to reprocess the multiplex PCR reads, holding one entry per CDR3 protein. The sample consists of 660,000 or so distinct CDR3 sequences, around 21% of them appearing once. Patients with ophthalmopathy all had a Clinical Activity Score of at least 3, a NOSPECS grade of at least 4 and duration under 3 months. This sample was included in a study of T cells in Graves' hyperthyroidism and ophthalmopathy. Broader study findings: Separation of ophthalmopathy from stable hyperthyroidism was achieved by a 13 V-J model. Ophthalmopathy prediction by the model preceded onset by a median about 6 months. In the blood, most expanded thyroid clonotypes above 0.001 appeared as well.

The CDR3 contains 16 residues. V lost 3 bases to trimming and J lost 4 bases; unmatched junction nucleotides: 7. Germline V gene lookup returns CDR1 SGDLS and CDR2 YYNGEE. The sample was blood. This sequence was found in a man in his thirties or forties with Graves' ophthalmopathy. The chain uses TRBV9 and TRBJ2-1; 10 bases match TRBD2. The CDR3 here is CASSGTRTSGYNEQFF. The DNA of the CDR3 is TGTGCCAGCAGCGGAACTCGGACTAGCGGATACAATGAGCAGTTCTTC.